The entry below describes one T cell receptor (beta chain). CDR3 length equals 17 residues. With 4 bases removed from V and 0 bases from J, the gap between germline ends came to 17 bases. Germline lookup yields CDR1 LGHDT and CDR2 YNNKEL (reference sequence). This specimen belongs to a study of blood T cell repertoires in COVID-19. Looking at the study overall: Both acute and convalescent COVID-19 samples were obtained from the United States, Italy and Spain.

In the study's own analysis: Nucleated cell number was recorded as an estimate derived from reference gene primer amplification. Repertoires were generated with immunoSEQ multiplex PCR, while TCRdb's copy carries only in-frame clones and drops some. D and trimming were read from the DNA, whereas the V and J calls and clone size are those reported in that table. The table shows roughly 73,000 clones, with 81% occurring only once. The receptor comes from a woman in her 70s with acute or convalescent COVID-19. The chain uses TRBV3-1 (or the pseudogene TRBV3-2) and TRBJ2-3; weak D call: TRBD2 (6 bases). The sample was peripheral blood. CDR3 sequence reads: CASSPPRGAVSTDTQYF. The CDR3 DNA reads as TGTGCCAGCAGCCCCCCGCGGGGAGCGGTTAGCACAGATACGCAGTATTTT.